This T cell receptor (beta chain) came from a study of cytomegalovirus exposure and HLA in healthy donors. Germline V lookup: CDR1 SGHRS, CDR2 YFSETQ. This CDR3 has 15 residues. J lost 3 bases, V lost 4 bases, and 6 bases had no gene match. Use of 60 Vbeta and 13 Jbeta primers characterized the PCR. The repertoire was sequenced with immunoSEQ multiplex PCR; TCRdb's copy has only in-frame clones and lacks some. The sample records under 150,000 clones, around 78% being singletons. The receptor's source is a male donor in good health and CMV-seronegative. Sequencing used PBMCs. The V call is TRBV5-1, the J call TRBJ2-3; TRBD1 agrees at 9 bases. The CDR3 DNA follows: TGCGCCAGCAGCAAGGACAGGGGTGGGACAGATACGCAGTATTTT. It codes for CASSKDRGGTDTQYF.